This section outlines one TCR beta chain sequence together with its context. There are many counts of this clonotype. What antigen it recognizes has not been identified. There are no base qualities to consult, and no much larger clone falls within one base. In the paper's terms, the treatment or condition label means: live attenuated yellow fever vaccine strain. At each blood-draw timepoint, two biological replicates of bulk PBMCs were collected. A standard Ficoll-Paque protocol was used to isolate PBMCs from peripheral blood. RNA was extracted with TriZol from bulk PBMCs, CD4 and CD8 fractions, and dextramer-positive and dextramer-negative fractions. The entry originates in a study of T cells after yellow fever vaccination (dated by TCRdb to between 2019 and 2020). As for the study more broadly: Libraries from fractions with low cell numbers were prepared with the SMART-Seq v4 Ultra Low Input RNA kit. Blood was collected at multiple timepoints before and after primary and secondary immunization, and bulk PBMC replicates and cell subsets were isolated. To follow T-cell clones before and after primary and booster YFV17D yellow fever vaccination, bulk TCR alpha and beta repertoires were sequenced over time. Two healthy male donors, one aged 18 to 29 and one aged 30 to 40 years, made up the cohort. General study outcomes and caveats: The study included only two donors, which limits how far the findings can be generalized. Most clones expanded after primary vaccination (about 96% of CD4 and 70% to 90% of CD8) were re-detected after the booster, suggesting that broad memory maintenance occurred. The secondary T-cell response was found to be weaker but faster than the primary response, with a peak reached on day 5 rather than on day 15. Computational filtering was needed because FACS-sorted repertoires could contain abundant contaminating clonotypes from the bulk population. A small fraction of clonotypes showed up in both the CD4 and CD8 compartments, probably as a result of convergent recombination.

The sequencer listed for this sample is Illumina NovaSeq 6000. TCR cDNA was synthesized by 5'RACE template switching, which introduced a universal primer site and unique molecular identifiers. cDNA synthesis was primed from both the TCR alpha and TCR beta constant segments. Two PCR steps were used to amplify libraries, with sample barcodes and sequencing adapters being added in the second step. Sequencing of libraries was performed on Illumina HiSeq 2500 (2x100 bp) or NovaSeq (2x150 bp). The study's processing was this. Reads were demultiplexed and collapsed into UMI consensus sequences with MIGEC, and V(D)J alignment was performed with MiXCR. Vaccine-responding clonotypes were identified with edgeR using replicate PBMC samples, with FDR below 0.01 and a log2 fold change above 5 up to day 15 being required. Each bulk clonotype received a CD4 or CD8 identity based on whether the sequenced CD4 or CD8 repertoire contained that clonotype at higher abundance. Using fastp at Q25 and MiXCR, TCRdb reprocessed the public reads and kept productive beta chains. CDR3 protein duplicates are merged, each entry listing the most common genes and DNA. V and J calls and clone size were set by TCRdb, not the authors. This sample is represented by 250,000 to 400,000 distinct CDR3 sequences; around 4.3% of them were singletons. Clones ranked in the top ten supply roughly a fifth of the sample.

V and J lose 0 bases and 4 bases, and a span of 10 bases separates them. According to the germline V gene (reference sequence), CDR1 reads MNHNY and CDR2 reads SVGAGI. The CDR3 spans 15 residues, from the cysteine through the phenylalanine. The DNA shown is the 45-base CDR3, in frame from base 1. The sequence is built from TRBV6-6 and TRBJ1-5; the D gene is unclear. This clonotype was obtained from a man aged 18 to 30 who received the YFV17D yellow fever vaccine. The sequencing here drew on PBMCs, taken 15 days after the yellow fever booster vaccination. The CDR3 protein is CASSYSKGRNQPQHF. The nucleotides read TGTGCCAGCAGTTACTCGAAAGGGAGGAATCAGCCCCAGCATTTT.